This TCR beta chain was sequenced during a study of T-cell reconstitution after alpha-beta-depleted transplantation in children. Points from the study as a whole: Surviving thymic progenitors and recipient T cells were the source of high TCRbeta diversity at day 60 in some patients. Alpha-beta T cells present about two months after transplant were reported to originate from several hundred expanded graft clones. Diversity and T-cell counts at one year after transplant derived mostly from new T cells.

Points on this clonotype: Its cognate antigen is unknown.

The TCRbeta library incorporated unique molecular identifiers. TCRdb reanalysed the PCR reads using MiXCR and keeps one entry per CDR3 protein. Of around 490,000 distinct CDR3 sequences listed, roughly 10% are singletons. V shed 4 bases, J shed 6 bases, and the junction held 11 bases outside the gene matches. The germline V gene has CDR1 SGHKS and CDR2 YYEKEE (reference sequence). The CDR3 is 17 residues long. This receptor was identified in a female patient aged 2-15 years who had a stem cell transplant for aplastic anemia, so the T cells may come from the graft donor. The rearrangement uses TRBV5-5 and TRBJ2-2; the match to TRBD2 covers 11 bases. The source was PBMCs, mostly from graft donor cells, collected 180 days after TCRalphabeta/CD19-depleted stem cell transplant. The CDR3 reads CASSTFPSGRKSGELFF. Here the CDR3 DNA reads TGTGCCAGCAGCACCTTTCCTAGCGGGAGGAAGTCCGGGGAGCTGTTTTTT.